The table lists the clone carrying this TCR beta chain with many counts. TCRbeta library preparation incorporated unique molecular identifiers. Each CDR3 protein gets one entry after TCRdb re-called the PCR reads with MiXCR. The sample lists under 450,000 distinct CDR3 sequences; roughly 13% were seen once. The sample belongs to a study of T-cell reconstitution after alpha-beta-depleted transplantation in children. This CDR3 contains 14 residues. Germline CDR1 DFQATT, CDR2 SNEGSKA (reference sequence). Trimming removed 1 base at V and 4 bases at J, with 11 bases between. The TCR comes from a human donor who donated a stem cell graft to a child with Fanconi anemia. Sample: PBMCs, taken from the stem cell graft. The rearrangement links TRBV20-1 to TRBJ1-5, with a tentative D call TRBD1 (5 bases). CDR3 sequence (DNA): TGCAGTGCTAGAGGTCTTACAGGAAATCAGCCCCAGCATTTT. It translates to CSARGLTGNQPQHF.